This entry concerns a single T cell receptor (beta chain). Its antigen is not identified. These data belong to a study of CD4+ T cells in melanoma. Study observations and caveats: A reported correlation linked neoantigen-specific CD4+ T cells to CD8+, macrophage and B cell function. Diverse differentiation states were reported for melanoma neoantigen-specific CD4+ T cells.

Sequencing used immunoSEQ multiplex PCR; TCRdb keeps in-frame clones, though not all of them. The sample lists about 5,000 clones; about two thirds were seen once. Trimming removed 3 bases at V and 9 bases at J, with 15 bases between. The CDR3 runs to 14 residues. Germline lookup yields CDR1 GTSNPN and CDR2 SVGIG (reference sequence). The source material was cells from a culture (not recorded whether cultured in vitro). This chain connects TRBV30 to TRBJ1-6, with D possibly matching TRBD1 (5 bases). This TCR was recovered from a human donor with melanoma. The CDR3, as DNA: TGTGCCTGGAGCGAAGGGACTGCTAGTTCACCCCTCCACTTT. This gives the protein CAWSEGTASSPLHF.